These 9 T cell receptor beta chains share one sample of origin, sequenced in a study of blood T cell repertoires in COVID-19. The table came from immunoSEQ multiplex PCR; TCRdb's copy has only in-frame clones and leaves some out. The sample has roughly 250,000 clones, 75% to 90% seen once. Sequenced sample: peripheral blood. The receptors here all came from a woman aged 60-75 years with active or convalescent COVID-19.

The V call is TRBV9, the J call TRBJ2-1; 7 nucleotides agree with TRBD2. In germline, CDR1 is SGDLS, CDR2 YYNGEE. The CDR3 spans 16 residues. Trimming took 4 bases from V and 0 from J; bases not matched to a gene: 7. CDR3 bases: TGTGCCAGCAGCCCAGCGGGGACGGACTCCTACAATGAGCAGTTCTTC. Translated: CASSPAGTDSYNEQFF.

The CDR3 nucleotides are TGTGCCAGTAGTATAAGGGGGACAGGGGCGACCGCTGGGGCCAACGTCCTGACTTTC. Residues: CASSIRGTGATAGANVLTF. The chain uses TRBV19 and TRBJ2-6; 10 bases match TRBD1. This CDR3 has 19 amino acids. The J segment lost 2 bases and the V segment lost 2 bases, leaving 9 bases of the junction unmatched. In germline, CDR1 is LNHDA, CDR2 SQIVND (reference sequence).

Concerning this clone itself: Other DNA sequences from this sample encode an identical CDR3 as well. This chain connects TRBV19 to TRBJ2-1; 7 bases map to TRBD1. The germline CDR1 and CDR2 sequences are LNHDA and SQIVND (reference sequence). Trimming removed 5 bases from V and 2 bases from J; junction bases left unmatched: 3. CDR3 length: 14 amino acids. The CDR3 spells CASSPGTAYNEQFF. The CDR3 region has the DNA TGTGCCAGTAGTCCCGGGACAGCCTACAATGAGCAGTTCTTC.

This chain joins TRBV30 and TRBJ1-6; 7 bases agree with TRBD1. J was trimmed by 1 base and V by 5 bases; bases with no gene match: 5. The germline V gene encodes CDR1 GTSNPN and CDR2 SVGIG (reference sequence). The CDR3 totals 15 residues. CDR3 bases: TGTGCCTGGGGGACAGTTGAATCCTATAATTCACCCCTCCACTTT. Its translation: CAWGTVESYNSPLHF.

J is TRBJ1-1 and V is TRBV4-1, with D hard to call. The V and J ends lost 5 bases and 1 base respectively, with 11 bases between them. This CDR3 comprises 14 residues. In germline, CDR1 is MGHRA, CDR2 YSYEKL. The CDR3 bases are TGCGCCAGCAGCTTGATGCGGGGGAACACTGAAGCTTTCTTT. This encodes CASSLMRGNTEAFF.

The CDR3 sequence is CASRGRAEKLFF. The CDR3 DNA reads as TGCGCCAGCAGGGGCAGGGCCGAAAAACTGTTTTTT. This chain joins TRBV10-2 and TRBJ1-4; D perhaps matches TRBD1 (5 bases). Per the germline V gene, CDR1 is WSHSY and CDR2 is SAAADI. CDR3 length equals 12 residues. V dropped 6 bases and J dropped 8 bases, with 10 bases sitting between them.

The chain recombines TRBV27 with TRBJ2-1; D uncertain. This CDR3 region has 14 residues. Germline CDR1 is MNHEY and CDR2 is SMNVEV (reference sequence). The V gene lost 6 bases and the J gene lost 0 bases, with 9 bases spanning the gap. CDR3 in amino acids: CASRQLSSYNEQFF. The CDR3 region has the DNA TGTGCCAGCAGACAGCTCAGCTCCTACAATGAGCAGTTCTTC.

The chain links TRBV6-2 or TRBV6-3 to TRBJ2-3, with D uncertain. CDR1 is MNHEY, CDR2 SVGEGT, per germline. The CDR3 contains 12 residues. Trimming stripped 2 bases from V and 6 bases from J, with 6 bases between. CDR3 sequence: CASSYQVDTQYF. The CDR3 DNA reads as TGTGCCAGCAGTTACCAGGTGGATACGCAGTATTTT.

This clone came up once. The chain carries TRBV12-3 or TRBV12-4 and TRBJ1-6, with TRBD1 matching over 7 bases. Trimming cost V 10 bases and J 6 bases; bases outside gene matches: 6. The CDR3 totals 13 residues. Here the CDR3 DNA reads TGTGCCATTCAGGGACAGTCTAATTCACCCCTCCACTTT. It encodes CAIQGQSNSPLHF.